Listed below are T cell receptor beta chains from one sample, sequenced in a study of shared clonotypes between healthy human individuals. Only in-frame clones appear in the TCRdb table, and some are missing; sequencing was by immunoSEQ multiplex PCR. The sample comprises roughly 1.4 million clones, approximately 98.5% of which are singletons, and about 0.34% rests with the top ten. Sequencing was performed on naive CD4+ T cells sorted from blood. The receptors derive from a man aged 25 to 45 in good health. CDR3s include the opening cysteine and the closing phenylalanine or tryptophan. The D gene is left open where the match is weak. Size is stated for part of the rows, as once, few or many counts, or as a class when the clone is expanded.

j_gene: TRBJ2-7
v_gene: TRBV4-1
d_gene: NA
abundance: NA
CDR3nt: TGCGCCAGCAGCCACCGGGCGGACCCCTCTAGAGAGCAGTACTTC
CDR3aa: CASSHRADPSREQYF

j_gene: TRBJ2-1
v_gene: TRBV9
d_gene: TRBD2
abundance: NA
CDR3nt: TGTGCCAGCAGCGTACAGCGGGAGACTCTGGATGAGCAGTTCTTC
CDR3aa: CASSVQRETLDEQFF

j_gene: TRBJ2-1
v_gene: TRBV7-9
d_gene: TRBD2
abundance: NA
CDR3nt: TGTGCCAGCAGCCGCGTGGGGGCCAGCGGGAGGCCCCATGAGCAGTTCTTC
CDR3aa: CASSRVGASGRPHEQFF

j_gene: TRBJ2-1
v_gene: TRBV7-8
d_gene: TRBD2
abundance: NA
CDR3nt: TGTGCCAGCAGCTTGAGGACTAGCGACTACAATGAGCAGTTCTTC
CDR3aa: CASSLRTSDYNEQFF

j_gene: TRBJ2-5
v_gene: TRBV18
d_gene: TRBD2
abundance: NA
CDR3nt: TGTGCCAGCTCACCCGACCCTAGCGGGAGTCAGACCCAGTACTTC
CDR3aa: CASSPDPSGSQTQYF

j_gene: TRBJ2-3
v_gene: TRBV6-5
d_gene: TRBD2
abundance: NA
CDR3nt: TGTGCCAGCAGCCAGACTAGCACGAGGTCAGATACGCAGTATTTT
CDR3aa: CASSQTSTRSDTQYF

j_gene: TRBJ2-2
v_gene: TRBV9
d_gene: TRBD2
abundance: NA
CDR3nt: TGTGCCAGCAGCCCCGGGACTAGCGGATCCACCGGGGAGCTGTTTTTT
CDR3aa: CASSPGTSGSTGELFF

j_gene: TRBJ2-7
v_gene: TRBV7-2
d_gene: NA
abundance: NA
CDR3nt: TGTGCCAGCAGCTTAGACAGGGCTCACTACGAGCAGTACTTC
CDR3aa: CASSLDRAHYEQYF

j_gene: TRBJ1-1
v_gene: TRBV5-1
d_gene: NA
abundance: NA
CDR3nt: TGCGCCAGCAGCTCAATGACAGATACGACTGAAGCTTTCTTT
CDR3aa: CASSSMTDTTEAFF

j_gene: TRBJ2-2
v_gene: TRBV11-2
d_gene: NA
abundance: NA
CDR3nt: TGTGCCAGCAGCTTAATGGGCCAAGGGGGCACCGGGGAGCTGTTTTTT
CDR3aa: CASSLMGQGGTGELFF

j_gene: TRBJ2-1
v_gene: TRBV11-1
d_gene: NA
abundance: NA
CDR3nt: TGTGCCAGCAGCCCCCCCGGGTTGGCGGGAAGCAATAATGAGCAGTTCTTC
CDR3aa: CASSPPGLAGSNNEQFF

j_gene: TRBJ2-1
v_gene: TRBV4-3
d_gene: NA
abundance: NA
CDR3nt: TGCGCCAGCAGCCAAGATTTAGGCCCCTACAATGAGCAGTTCTTC
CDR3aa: CASSQDLGPYNEQFF

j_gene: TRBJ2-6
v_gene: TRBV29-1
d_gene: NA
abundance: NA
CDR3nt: TGCAGCGTTGATGTCCCTGGGGCCAACGTCCTGACTTTC
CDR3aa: CSVDVPGANVLTF

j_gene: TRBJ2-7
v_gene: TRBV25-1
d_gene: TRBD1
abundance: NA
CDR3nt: TGTGCCAGCAGTGAAAACGGACAGGGAGCCTACGAGCAGTACTTC
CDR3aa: CASSENGQGAYEQYF

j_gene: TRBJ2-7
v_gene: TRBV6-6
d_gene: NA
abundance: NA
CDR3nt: TGTGCCAGCAGCCCGACGGGCTCCTACGAGCAGTACTTC
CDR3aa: CASSPTGSYEQYF

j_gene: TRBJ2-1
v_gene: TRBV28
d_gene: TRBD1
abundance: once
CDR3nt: TGTGCCAGCAGCTCAAGATATCGGACAGGTGACAATGAGCAGTTCTTC
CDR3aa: CASSSRYRTGDNEQFF

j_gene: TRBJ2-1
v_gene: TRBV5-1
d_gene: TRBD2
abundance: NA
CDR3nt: TGCGCCAGCAGCTTGGCGGGAGGACAACACAATGAGCAGTTCTTC
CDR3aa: CASSLAGGQHNEQFF